A selection of T cell receptor beta chains follows, all from one sample in a study of lymphopenia after photon versus proton radiotherapy. Profiling relied on immunoSEQ multiplex PCR, and the TCRdb table lists in-frame clones only, not all of them. The table has 60,000 or so clones, approximately 90% seen once. The sequenced sample was peripheral blood, obtained from a patient treated with proton-based radiotherapy. The source is an elderly man with esophageal cancer. Each CDR3 is given with its conserved first and last residue. A D gene is named only where the DNA matches it firmly. Clone size is given for some rows only: seen once, a few or many times, or a class if the clone is expanded.

>-|TRBJ2-7|TRBD1|TRBV6-5
CASSSGQGAREQYF
TGTGCCAGCAGTTCTGGACAGGGGGCGAGGGAGCAGTACTTC
>once|TRBJ2-1|-|TRBV6-1
CASKEGNPNNEQFF
TGTGCCAGCAAAGAGGGAAACCCTAACAATGAGCAGTTCTTC
>-|TRBJ2-1|TRBD2|TRBV7-6
CASSTRRGGRNEQFF
TGTGCCAGCAGCACCAGGCGGGGGGGTCGGAATGAGCAGTTCTTC
>-|TRBJ1-5|-|TRBV18
CASSPPGKSNQPQHF
TGTGCCAGCTCACCCCCGGGTAAGAGCAATCAGCCCCAGCATTTT
>-|TRBJ1-2|TRBD1|TRBV19
CASRPTGNYGYTF
TGTGCCAGTCGCCCGACAGGGAACTATGGCTACACCTTC
>-|TRBJ2-5|-|TRBV30
CAWSTRETQYF
TGTGCCTGGAGTACGCGGGAGACCCAGTACTTC
>-|TRBJ2-2|-|TRBV27
CATRGASASGELFF
TGTGCCACCCGGGGGGCTTCAGCGTCCGGGGAGCTGTTTTTT
>-|TRBJ2-7|TRBD1|TRBV7-6
CASSPGQGAMYEQYF
TGTGCCAGCAGCCCCGGACAGGGGGCTATGTACGAGCAGTACTTC
>-|TRBJ2-7|-|TRBV11-2
CASSLPQRRPYEQYF
TGTGCCAGCAGCTTACCCCAGCGGAGGCCCTACGAGCAGTACTTC
>-|TRBJ1-6|-|TRBV2
CASSGERNSPLHF
TGTGCCAGCAGTGGTGAACGAAATTCACCCCTCCACTTT
>few|TRBJ1-1|-|TRBV7-3
CASSPGHNTEAFF
TGTGCCAGCAGCCCGGGACATAACACTGAAGCTTTCTTT
>-|TRBJ1-5|-|TRBV5-1
CASSLGGDYSNQPQHF
TGCGCCAGCAGCTTGGGAGGTGATTATAGCAATCAGCCCCAGCATTTT
>-|TRBJ2-7|-|TRBV7-9
CASSFGEYEQYF
TGTGCCAGCAGCTTTGGAGAGTACGAGCAGTACTTC
>-|TRBJ1-2|-|TRBV4-3
CASSQDRGRLGGYTF
TGCGCCAGCAGCCAAGATCGGGGACGACTGGGGGGCTACACCTTC
>-|TRBJ2-7|-|TRBV7-9
CASSPGTVSPYEQYF
TGTGCCAGCAGCCCCGGGACCGTGAGCCCCTACGAGCAGTACTTC
>-|TRBJ2-2|-|TRBV5-4
CASSWVGWHRTGELFF
TGTGCCAGCAGCTGGGTGGGTTGGCACCGGACCGGGGAGCTGTTTTTT
>-|TRBJ2-7|TRBD2|TRBV6-5
CASSYDPSGGAHYF
TGTGCCAGCAGTTATGATCCTAGCGGGGGGGCCCATTATTTT
>-|TRBJ2-1|TRBD2|TRBV12-5
CASGPHGGRSSYNEQFF
TGTGCTAGTGGTCCCCACGGGGGGAGGAGCTCCTACAATGAGCAGTTCTTC
>-|TRBJ1-2|TRBD1|TRBV7-2
CASSLGQHYGYTF
TGTGCCAGCAGCTTGGGACAGCACTATGGCTACACCTTC
>-|TRBJ2-7|-|TRBV4-3
CASSQGLPAYEQYF
TGCGCCAGCAGCCAAGGGTTACCAGCCTACGAGCAGTACTTC